Following are 25 T cell receptor beta chains from one sample sequenced in a study of human T cells and chemical hapten exposure. TCRdb re-analysed the RACE reads in MiXCR, keeping a single row per CDR3 protein. The top ten hold roughly 25% of the sample, which has 30,000 to 40,000 distinct CDR3 sequences, over 7.5% seen once. The time point: patch test 3, about 24 weeks after DPC sensitization. The sample's treatment: therapeutic diphenylcyclopropenone sensitization with weekly scalp DPC. Unfractionated whole blood served as the source for total RNA extraction. Sequencing was performed on whole blood, taken in connection with sensitization to the hapten diphenylcyclopropenone (DPC). All receptors derive from a man aged 50-59 years with alopecia areata. Some clones in this sample may be carry-over from other donors' samples.

This clonotype was counted ten times or more. DNA of the CDR3: TGTGCCAGCAGTCCAATCGGGAGTTGGACCGGGGAGCTGTTTTTT. Translation gives CASSPIGSWTGELFF. This chain joins TRBV6-2 or TRBV6-3 and TRBJ2-2; weak D call: TRBD2 (6 bases). The ends were cut back, 5 bases at V and 5 bases at J, with 15 bases in the middle. Germline assignment: CDR1 MNHEY and CDR2 SVGEGT. This CDR3 comprises 15 residues.

The sample holds many counts of this clonotype. The V and J genes are TRBV4-1 and TRBJ1-5; possibly TRBD1 for D (5 bases). The V end lost 4 bases, the J end lost 7 bases, and 20 bases lay between the germline ends. The CDR3 extends over 16 amino acids. Germline CDR1 is MGHRA and CDR2 is YSYEKL. The CDR3 sequence: CASSPREAGQGQPQHF. The DNA for the CDR3 is TGCGCCAGCAGCCCCCGTGAGGCAGGGCAGGGACAGCCCCAGCATTTT.

The rearrangement links TRBV29-1 to TRBJ1-2; D possibly corresponds to TRBD1 (5 bases). Trimming took off 5 bases at V and 8 bases at J, with 12 bases between the two ends. Germline V gene lookup returns CDR1 SQVTM and CDR2 ANQGSEA. There are 11 residues in the CDR3. The CDR3 DNA is TGCAGCGTTTTCTCAGGGACCGGCTACACCTTC. Its translation: CSVFSGTGYTF.

The chain employs TRBV12-3 or TRBV12-4 and TRBJ2-7, with 11 bases matching TRBD2. This CDR3 is built from 17 residues. V trimming: 1 base; J trimming: 2 bases; junction bases outside the gene matches: 7. The CDR3 DNA sequence: TGTGCCAGCAGTTTAGGGCTAGCGGGAGGACGGACCTACGAGCAGTACTTC. Protein product: CASSLGLAGGRTYEQYF.

There are a few counts of this clonotype. The chain recombines TRBV6-4 with TRBJ2-2; no reliable D call. Germline loops: CDR1 MRHNA, CDR2 SNTAGT. V dropped 4 bases and J dropped 0 bases, with 6 bases sitting between them. CDR3 length: 14 amino acids. The CDR3 coding sequence is TGTGCCAGCAGTGGGCTTGCGAACACCGGGGAGCTGTTTTTT. This translates into CASSGLANTGELFF.

This clonotype was seen ten or more times. V gene TRBV7-2 combines with J gene TRBJ2-3; D not certain. Trimming removed 3 bases at V and 11 bases at J, with 15 bases between. The CDR3 has 13 residues. The germline V gene has CDR1 SGHTA and CDR2 FQGNSA. CDR3 nucleotides: TGTGCCAGCAGCTTCGGGCTTCTCTCGGAGCAGTATTTT. It is translated as CASSFGLLSEQYF.

The chain joins TRBV18 to TRBJ1-1; unclear D gene. Trimming removed 2 bases from V and 6 bases from J, with 19 bases in between. CDR3 size: 16 residues. The germline gives CDR1 KGHSH, CDR2 LQKENI. In DNA, the CDR3 is TGTGCCAGCTCACCATCTTCGGTACAGCTGACCTCTGAAGCTTTCTTT. Translated: CASSPSSVQLTSEAFF.

This clonotype was seen only a few times. The J gene is TRBJ2-7, the V gene TRBV5-1, with a weak D call TRBD2 (5 bases). CDR3 length: 13 amino acids. V lost 5 bases to trimming and J lost 0 bases, with 9 bases between them. Germline CDR1 and CDR2: SGHRS and YFSETQ. The CDR3 here is CASRDLTSYEQYF. In DNA, the CDR3 is TGCGCCAGCAGGGACTTAACCTCCTACGAGCAGTACTTC.

This clonotype has more than one count but fewer than ten. The chain employs TRBV13 and TRBJ2-7; 10 nucleotides agree with TRBD1. Per germline, CDR1 PRHDT and CDR2 FYEKMQ (reference sequence). The trim removed 5 bases at V and 0 bases at J, leaving 7 bases unmatched. The CDR3 consists of 16 residues. The CDR3 DNA reads as TGTGCCAGCAGCCCTCGTGGGACAGGGGCCTCCTACGAGCAGTACTTC. Protein sequence: CASSPRGTGASYEQYF.

This clonotype came up many times. J is TRBJ2-7 and V is TRBV13; D is uncertain. Germline values: CDR1 PRHDT, CDR2 FYEKMQ (reference sequence). Trimming took off 2 bases at V and 2 bases at J, with 4 bases between the two ends. CDR3 length equals 12 residues. The chain's CDR3 is CASSLRTYEQYF. CDR3 DNA: TGTGCCAGCAGCTTAAGGACCTACGAGCAGTACTTC.

This clonotype was recorded many times. The rearrangement joins TRBV28 to TRBJ2-7; 9 positions match TRBD1. The germline V gene has CDR1 MDHEN and CDR2 SYDVKM. The CDR3 runs 14 residues. After removal of 7 bases from V and 2 bases from J, the junction contained 6 bases not matched to a gene. The CDR3 loop is CASNSGQGPYEQYF. The CDR3 DNA follows: TGTGCCAGCAACTCCGGACAGGGGCCCTACGAGCAGTACTTC.

Regarding this clonotype: A much larger clone is a single base away; this may be a read error. The V call is TRBV6-2 or TRBV6-3, the J call TRBJ2-2; D unresolved. Germline CDR1 reads MNHEY; CDR2 reads SVGEGT. The CDR3 runs to 14 residues. Trimming left V 6 bases short and J 7 bases short, with 15 bases between. CDR3 residues: CASRRVPEHGELFF. CDR3 bases: TGTGCCAGCAGGAGAGTCCCGGAGCACGGGGAGCTGTTTTTT.

The genes are TRBV5-1 and TRBJ2-1; TRBD2 is a possible D gene (5 bases). V dropped 3 bases and J dropped 4 bases, with 20 bases sitting between them. CDR1 and CDR2 (germline): SGHRS, YFSETQ. The length of the CDR3 is 17 residues. CDR3 sequence: CASSSSIGGGSYNEQFF. CDR3 nucleotide sequence: TGCGCCAGCAGCTCGTCTATAGGTGGCGGGTCATACAATGAGCAGTTCTTC.

In its sample, this clonotype was seen many times. The rearrangement links TRBV13 to TRBJ1-4, with TRBD1 matching 8 bases. The CDR3 runs 13 residues. J lost 10 bases, V lost 5 bases, and 6 bases had no gene match. Germline V gene lookup returns CDR1 PRHDT and CDR2 FYEKMQ (reference sequence). This CDR3 is CASSITQGGKLFF. The CDR3 DNA sequence: TGTGCCAGCAGCATTACACAGGGGGGAAAACTGTTTTTT.

This clonotype has at least ten counts. The rearrangement links TRBV28 to TRBJ1-5; possible D gene TRBD1, 6 bases. The CDR3 is 14 residues long. The germline V gene has CDR1 MDHEN and CDR2 SYDVKM. Deletions cut 6 bases from V and 6 bases from J, with 15 bases between. The DNA for the CDR3 is TGTGCCAGCAGAGGACAGATTTTAGGTCAGCCCCAGCATTTT. It codes for CASRGQILGQPQHF.

At least ten counts were recorded for this clonotype. The V gene is TRBV11-2, the J gene TRBJ2-4; D may be TRBD1 (6 bases). From germline, CDR1 is SGHAT and CDR2 FQNNGV. Deletions cut 0 bases from V and 4 bases from J, with 13 bases between. This CDR3 has 16 residues. The CDR3: CASSLDRTGTKNIQYF. The CDR3 bases are TGTGCCAGCAGCTTAGATCGTACAGGGACGAAAAACATTCAGTACTTC.

The chain uses TRBV6-4 and TRBJ1-4; tentatively, D is TRBD1 (6 bases). The CDR3 has 14 residues. Germline CDR1 and CDR2: MRHNA and SNTAGT. Deletions cut 8 bases from V and 5 bases from J, with 15 bases between. The CDR3 spells CASAVRDTNEKLFF. In DNA form, the CDR3 reads TGTGCCAGCGCCGTTAGGGACACCAATGAAAAACTGTTTTTT.

In this sample, this clonotype turned up many times. The chain joins TRBV9 to TRBJ1-1, with TRBD1 identical over 10 bases. Germline CDR1 is SGDLS and CDR2 is YYNGEE. The V segment lost 2 bases and the J segment 6 bases; nucleotides outside the gene matches: 1. CDR3 size: 13 residues. CDR3 in amino acids: CASSVTGGAEAFF. DNA of the CDR3: TGTGCCAGCAGCGTGACAGGGGGCGCTGAAGCTTTCTTT.

This clonotype was seen a few times. The chain uses TRBV27 and TRBJ2-3; TRBD1 aligns across 9 bases. After removal of 3 bases from V and 0 bases from J, the junction contained 7 bases not matched to a gene. In germline, CDR1 is MNHEY, CDR2 SMNVEV (reference sequence). The CDR3 runs 17 residues. The chain's CDR3 is CASSFATGQGSTDTQYF. The CDR3 DNA sequence: TGTGCCAGCAGTTTTGCAACTGGACAGGGGAGCACAGATACGCAGTATTTT.

This clonotype was seen a handful of times. The chain employs TRBV7-6 and TRBJ2-5; D remains ambiguous. V lost 8 bases to trimming and J lost 4 bases, with 8 bases between them. CDR1 is SGHVS and CDR2 is FNYEAQ in the germline V gene. CDR3 length equals 11 residues. The CDR3 DNA reads as TGTGCCAGCGGTTTTGGAGAGACCCAGTACTTC. Translating gives CASGFGETQYF.

This clonotype has at least ten counts. This sequence joins TRBV12-3 or TRBV12-4 and TRBJ2-7, with a tentative D call TRBD1 (6 bases). Trimming stripped 1 base from V and 2 bases from J, with 12 bases between. The CDR3 runs to 15 residues. The CDR3 DNA is TGTGCCAGCAGTTTAGGGGCAGGGGCCCCCTACGAGCAGTACTTC. Translating gives CASSLGAGAPYEQYF.

This clonotype was counted ten times or more. The chain links TRBV6-4 to TRBJ2-3; the D is unclear. Trimming removed 5 bases at V and 0 bases at J, with 6 bases between. The CDR3 has 13 residues. CDR1 MRHNA and CDR2 SNTAGT come from the germline V gene. The CDR3: CASSPESTDTQYF. The DNA for the CDR3 is TGTGCCAGCAGTCCTGAAAGCACAGATACGCAGTATTTT.

The genes are TRBV6-2 or TRBV6-3 and TRBJ1-1; TRBD1 is a possible D gene (5 bases). The CDR3 runs 13 residues. Per germline, CDR1 MNHEY and CDR2 SVGEGT. Deletions cut 10 bases from V and 4 bases from J, with 16 bases between. The CDR3 is CATTGLLATEAFF. In DNA form, the CDR3 reads TGTGCCACGACGGGGCTTTTAGCCACTGAAGCTTTCTTT.

This clonotype occurred a few times. The rearrangement joins TRBV5-4 to TRBJ2-2; D might be TRBD1 (7 bases). Germline-derived CDR1 and CDR2 are SGHNT and YYREEE (reference sequence). Trimming shortened V by 4 bases and J by 2 bases, and 15 bases separated the two germline ends. The CDR3 runs 16 residues. CDR3 residues: CASSRNRGGNTGELFF. CDR3 nucleotide sequence: TGTGCCAGCAGCCGGAACAGGGGAGGCAACACCGGGGAGCTGTTTTTT.

This clonotype came up many times. The chain couples TRBV18 to TRBJ2-7, with TRBD1 as a possible D gene (5 bases). The CDR3 is 14 residues long. Germline-derived CDR1 and CDR2 are KGHSH and LQKENI. Trimming cost V 6 bases and J 3 bases, with 15 bases left between them. The CDR3 DNA reads as TGTGCCAGCTCTCCCGACAGTCGAAACTACGAGCAGTACTTC. It codes for CASSPDSRNYEQYF.